The T cell receptor (beta chain) described here comes from a study of cytomegalovirus exposure and HLA in healthy donors. A word on this clone: Its target is unknown.

Primers included in the PCR were 60 Vbeta and 13 Jbeta primers. The method was immunoSEQ multiplex PCR; TCRdb's version includes in-frame clones alone and lacks a portion of them. Among some 57,000 clones, 45% to 70% were seen once, and the ten largest hold 10% to 15%. The CDR3 contains 16 residues. Germline CDR1 reads MNHNY; CDR2 reads SVGAGI (reference sequence). V trimming: 4 bases; J trimming: 5 bases; junction bases outside the gene matches: 13. Findings of the study overall: Three chains linked to CMV were shown in vitro to be specific for CMV antigens.

This chain uses TRBV6-6 with TRBJ2-5, with 7 bases matching TRBD2. The sequenced material came from PBMCs. This receptor was identified in a human donor in good health. The CDR3 DNA sequence: TGTGCCAGCAGTTCTTGGAACGGGGGGTCAGGGGAGACCCAGTACTTC. Protein: CASSSWNGGSGETQYF.